Listed here is a single TCR beta chain. Its antigen is undetermined. Time point meaning: blood 2 weeks post-SBRT. Treatment indicated: 15 Gy SBRT to primary tumor, nephrectomy 4 weeks later. The tumor was a clear cell renal cell carcinoma. The sample belongs to a study of radiation and T cells in renal cell carcinoma. Whole-study results and caveats: Top tumor clonotypes rose in blood 2 weeks post-radiation, then contracted.

Profiled with immunoSEQ multiplex PCR; TCRdb holds only in-frame clones, not every one. The sample carries 100,000 to 150,000 clones, about four fifths recorded once. Looked up from germline, CDR1 is SGHNT and CDR2 is YYREEE (reference sequence). This CDR3 spans 14 amino acids. Trimming removed 4 bases from V and 4 bases from J, with 14 bases in between. The chain combines TRBV5-4 with TRBJ2-5; the D gene is possibly TRBD2 (7 bases). This TCR was sampled from a man aged 45-65 years with renal cell carcinoma. The sequenced sample was blood, obtained from a patient whose treatment included radiotherapy and nephrectomy. CDR3 protein: CASSLGGGAETQYF. DNA for the CDR3: TGTGCCAGCAGCCTCGGTGGGGGGGCAGAGACCCAGTACTTC.